This TCR beta chain was documented in a study of blood T cells in healthy people across ages. Study-wide results and limits: With donor CMV status unknown, expanded clonotype changes were possibly confounded. As naive T cell percentage varied, TCR beta diversity correlated strongly with it.

A J-beta primer mix and a sample-barcoded 5' primer were used in a second PCR of roughly 6 to 11 cycles. TCRdb recomputed calls from the 5' RACE reads with MiXCR, one row per CDR3 protein. The sample records roughly 2 million distinct CDR3 sequences, 40% to 55% being singletons. This clonotype was counted between two and nine times. Its antigen remains unidentified. In terms of origin and age, donors were healthy Caucasian individuals from Russia aged about 6 to 90. The sequencing input was blood. The sequence was obtained from a woman in her 40s in good health.

The DNA for the CDR3 is TGTGCCAGCAGCTTAGATGGACTAGCGGCCGCAGTGGAACAGTTCTTC. This codes for CASSLDGLAAAVEQFF. This sequence joins TRBV7-2 and TRBJ2-1, with 10 nucleotides matching TRBD2. This CDR3 has 16 amino acids. Germline V CDR1 and CDR2: SGHTA, FQGNSA. V shed 1 base and J 13 bases; nucleotides not matched to a gene: 13.